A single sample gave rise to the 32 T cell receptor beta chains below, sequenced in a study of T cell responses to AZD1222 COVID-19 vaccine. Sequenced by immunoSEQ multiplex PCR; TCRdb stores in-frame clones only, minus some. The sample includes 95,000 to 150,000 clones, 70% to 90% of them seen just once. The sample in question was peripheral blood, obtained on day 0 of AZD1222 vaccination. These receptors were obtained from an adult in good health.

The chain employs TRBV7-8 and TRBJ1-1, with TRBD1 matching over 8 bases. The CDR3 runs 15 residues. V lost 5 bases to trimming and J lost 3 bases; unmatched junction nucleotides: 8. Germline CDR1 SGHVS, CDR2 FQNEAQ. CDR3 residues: CASSRYRGRHTEAFF. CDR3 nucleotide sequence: TGTGCCAGCAGCAGATACAGGGGGAGGCACACTGAAGCTTTCTTT.

The CDR3 DNA follows: TGTGCCAGCAGCTTCGGACAGGGCGGGGAAGCTTTCTTT. Translated: CASSFGQGGEAFF. This chain connects TRBV7-3 to TRBJ1-1, with 8 positions matching TRBD1. The junction had 5 bases not matched to a gene; V was cut back by 3 bases and J by 8 bases. CDR3 length: 13 residues. The germline gives CDR1 SGHTA, CDR2 FQGTGA.

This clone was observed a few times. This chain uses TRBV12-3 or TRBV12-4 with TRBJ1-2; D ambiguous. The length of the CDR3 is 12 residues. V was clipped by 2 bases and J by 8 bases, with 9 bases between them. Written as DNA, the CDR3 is TGTGCCAGCAGTTTACCTCCCCTCGGCTACACCTTC. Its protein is CASSLPPLGYTF.

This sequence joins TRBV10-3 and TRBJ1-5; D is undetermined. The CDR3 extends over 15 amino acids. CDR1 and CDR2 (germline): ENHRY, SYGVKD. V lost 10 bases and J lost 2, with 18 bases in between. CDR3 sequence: CATQRSAEGNQPQHF. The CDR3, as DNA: TGTGCCACACAGAGGTCAGCAGAAGGCAATCAGCCCCAGCATTTT.

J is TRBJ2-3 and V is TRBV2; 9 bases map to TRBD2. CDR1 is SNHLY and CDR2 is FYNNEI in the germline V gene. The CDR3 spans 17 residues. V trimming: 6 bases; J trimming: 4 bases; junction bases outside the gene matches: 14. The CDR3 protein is CASRPSGVGGSADTQYF. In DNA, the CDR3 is TGTGCCAGCAGACCTAGCGGGGTTGGCGGTAGTGCAGATACGCAGTATTTT.

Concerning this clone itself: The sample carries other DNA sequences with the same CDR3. The CDR3 loop is CASSLSTGTEAFF. The CDR3 nucleotides read TGTGCCAGCAGTTTATCGACAGGGACTGAAGCTTTCTTT. The genes are TRBV27 and TRBJ1-1; 7 nucleotides agree with TRBD1. This CDR3 contains 13 residues. The germline CDR1 and CDR2 sequences are MNHEY and SMNVEV (reference sequence). V was pared by 0 bases and J by 5 bases, with 0 bases of the junction left unmatched.

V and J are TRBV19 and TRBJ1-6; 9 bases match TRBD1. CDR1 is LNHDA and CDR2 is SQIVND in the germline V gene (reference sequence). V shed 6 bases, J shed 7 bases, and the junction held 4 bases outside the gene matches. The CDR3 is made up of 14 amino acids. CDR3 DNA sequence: TGTGCCAGTAGGGGAGGACAGGGGAATTCACCCCTCCACTTT. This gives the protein CASRGGQGNSPLHF. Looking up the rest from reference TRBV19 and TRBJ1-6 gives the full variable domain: DGGITQSPKYLFRKEGQNVTLSCEQNLNHDAMYWYRQDPGQGLRLIYYSQIVNDFQKGDIAEGYSVSREKKESFPLTVTSAQKNPTAFYLCASRGGQGNSPLHFGNGTRLTVT.

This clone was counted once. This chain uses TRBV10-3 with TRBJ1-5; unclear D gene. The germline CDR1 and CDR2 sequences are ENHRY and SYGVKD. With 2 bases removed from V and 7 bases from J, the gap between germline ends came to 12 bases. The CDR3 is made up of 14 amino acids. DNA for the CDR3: TGTGCCATCAGTGAGAGGGTTCTGGCACAGCCCCAGCATTTT. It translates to CAISERVLAQPQHF.

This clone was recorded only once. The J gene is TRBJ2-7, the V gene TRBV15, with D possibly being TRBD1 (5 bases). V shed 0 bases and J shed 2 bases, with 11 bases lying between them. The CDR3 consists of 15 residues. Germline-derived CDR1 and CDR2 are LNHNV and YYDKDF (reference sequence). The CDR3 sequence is CATSRDQGLPYEQYF. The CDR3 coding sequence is TGTGCCACCAGCAGAGACCAGGGCCTTCCCTACGAGCAGTACTTC.

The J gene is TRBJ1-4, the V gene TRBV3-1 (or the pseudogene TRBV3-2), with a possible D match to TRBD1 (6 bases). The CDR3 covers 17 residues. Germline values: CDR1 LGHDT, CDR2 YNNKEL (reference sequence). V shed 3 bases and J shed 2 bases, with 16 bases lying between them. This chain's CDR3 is CASSQMRGANTNEKLFF. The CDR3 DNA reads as TGTGCCAGCAGCCAGATGAGGGGGGCGAATACTAATGAAAAACTGTTTTTT.

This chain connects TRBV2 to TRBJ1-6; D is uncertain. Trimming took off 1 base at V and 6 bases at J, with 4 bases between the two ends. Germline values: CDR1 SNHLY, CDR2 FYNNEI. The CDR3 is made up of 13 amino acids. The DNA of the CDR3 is TGTGCCAGCAGTGAAGAGGCTAATTCACCCCTCCACTTT. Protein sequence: CASSEEANSPLHF.

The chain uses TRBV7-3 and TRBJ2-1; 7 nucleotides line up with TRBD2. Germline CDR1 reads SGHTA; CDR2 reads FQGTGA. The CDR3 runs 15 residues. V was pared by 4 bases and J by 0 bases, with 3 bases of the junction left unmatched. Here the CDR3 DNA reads TGTGCCAGCAGCTCGCGGGGGAGCTCCTACAATGAGCAGTTCTTC. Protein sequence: CASSSRGSSYNEQFF.

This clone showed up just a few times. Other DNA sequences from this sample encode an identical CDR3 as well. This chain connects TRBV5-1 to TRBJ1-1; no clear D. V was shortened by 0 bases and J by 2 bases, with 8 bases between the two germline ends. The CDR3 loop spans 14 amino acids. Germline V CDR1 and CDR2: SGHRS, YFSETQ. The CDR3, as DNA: TGCGCCAGCAGCTTGGATCAGACTAACACTGAAGCTTTCTTT. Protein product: CASSLDQTNTEAFF.

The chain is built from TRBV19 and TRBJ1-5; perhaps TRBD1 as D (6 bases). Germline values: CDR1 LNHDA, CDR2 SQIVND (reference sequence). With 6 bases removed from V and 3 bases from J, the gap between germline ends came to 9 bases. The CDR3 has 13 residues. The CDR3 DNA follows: TGTGCCAGTAGCCAGGGGATCAATCAGCCCCAGCATTTT. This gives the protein CASSQGINQPQHF.

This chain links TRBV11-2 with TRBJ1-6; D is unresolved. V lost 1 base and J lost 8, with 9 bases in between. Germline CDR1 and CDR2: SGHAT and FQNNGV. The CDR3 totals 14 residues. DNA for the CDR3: TGTGCCAGCAGCTTAGTACGGGCCTATTCACCCCTCCACTTT. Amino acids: CASSLVRAYSPLHF.

CDR3 sequence (DNA): TGTGCCAGCAGCTTAGACTGGGGGGGCTACAATGAGCAGTTCTTC. This gives the protein CASSLDWGGYNEQFF. The chain is built from TRBV7-2 and TRBJ2-1, with 7 bases lining up with TRBD2. Germline V gene lookup returns CDR1 SGHTA and CDR2 FQGNSA. Trimming removed 1 base from V and 3 bases from J; junction bases left unmatched: 3. This CDR3 spans 15 amino acids.

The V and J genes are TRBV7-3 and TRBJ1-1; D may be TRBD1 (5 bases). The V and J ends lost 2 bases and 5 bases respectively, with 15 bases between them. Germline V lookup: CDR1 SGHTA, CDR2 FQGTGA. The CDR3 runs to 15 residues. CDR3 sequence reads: CASSLGAGSNTEAFF. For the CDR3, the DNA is TGTGCCAGCAGCTTAGGGGCAGGAAGTAATACTGAAGCTTTCTTT.

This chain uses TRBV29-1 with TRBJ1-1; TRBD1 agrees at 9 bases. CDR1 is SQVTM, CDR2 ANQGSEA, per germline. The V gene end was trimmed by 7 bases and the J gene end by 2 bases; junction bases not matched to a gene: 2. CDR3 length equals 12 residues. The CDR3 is CSADRGNTEAFF. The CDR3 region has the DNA TGCAGCGCGGACAGGGGAAACACTGAAGCTTTCTTT.

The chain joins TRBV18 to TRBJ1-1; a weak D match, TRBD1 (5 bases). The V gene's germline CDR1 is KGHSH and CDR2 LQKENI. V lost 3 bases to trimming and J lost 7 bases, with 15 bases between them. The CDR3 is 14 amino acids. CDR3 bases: TGTGCCAGCTCACCCCGACAGATACTAGATGAAGCTTTCTTT. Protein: CASSPRQILDEAFF.

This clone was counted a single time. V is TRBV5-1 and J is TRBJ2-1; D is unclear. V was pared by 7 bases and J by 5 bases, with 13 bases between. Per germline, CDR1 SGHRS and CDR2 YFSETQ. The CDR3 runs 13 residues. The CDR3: CASSLGRDNEQFF. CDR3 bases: TGCGCCAGCTCCTTAGGGCGAGACAATGAGCAGTTCTTC.

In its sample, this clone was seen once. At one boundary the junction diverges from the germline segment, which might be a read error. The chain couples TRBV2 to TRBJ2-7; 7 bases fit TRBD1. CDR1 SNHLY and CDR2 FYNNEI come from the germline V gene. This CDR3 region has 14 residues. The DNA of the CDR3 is TGTGCCAGCAAAAGGAGTTTTATTCGACAGGGCTCCATCTTC. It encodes CASKRSFIRQGSIF.

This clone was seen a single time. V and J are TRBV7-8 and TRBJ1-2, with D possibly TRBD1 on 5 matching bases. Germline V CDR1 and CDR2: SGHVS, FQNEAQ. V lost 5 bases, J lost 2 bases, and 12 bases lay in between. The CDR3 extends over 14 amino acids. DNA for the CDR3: TGTGCCAGCAGCCGAGTTGGGGGGAACTATGGCTACACCTTC. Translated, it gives CASSRVGGNYGYTF.

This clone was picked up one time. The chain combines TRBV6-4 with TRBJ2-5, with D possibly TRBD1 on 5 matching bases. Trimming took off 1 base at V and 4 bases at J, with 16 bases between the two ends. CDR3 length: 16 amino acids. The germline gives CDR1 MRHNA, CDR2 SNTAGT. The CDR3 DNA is TGTGCCAGCAGTGACTGGGTCTTGGGTAGGGGAGAGACCCAGTACTTC. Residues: CASSDWVLGRGETQYF.

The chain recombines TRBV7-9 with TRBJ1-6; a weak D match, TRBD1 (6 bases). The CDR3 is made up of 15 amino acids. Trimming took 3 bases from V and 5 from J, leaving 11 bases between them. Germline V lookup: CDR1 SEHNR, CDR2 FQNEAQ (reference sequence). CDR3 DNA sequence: TGTGCCAGCAGCTTGGGGGCACCGGATAATTCACCCCTCCACTTT. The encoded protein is CASSLGAPDNSPLHF.

The CDR3 loop is CASSPQTANTEAFF. The CDR3 nucleotides read TGTGCCAGCTCACCGCAGACAGCGAACACTGAAGCTTTCTTT. V usage is TRBV18 and J usage is TRBJ1-1, with a possible D match to TRBD1 (5 bases). V lost 3 bases to trimming and J lost 1 base, with 9 bases between them. Germline values: CDR1 KGHSH, CDR2 LQKENI. This CDR3 comprises 14 residues.

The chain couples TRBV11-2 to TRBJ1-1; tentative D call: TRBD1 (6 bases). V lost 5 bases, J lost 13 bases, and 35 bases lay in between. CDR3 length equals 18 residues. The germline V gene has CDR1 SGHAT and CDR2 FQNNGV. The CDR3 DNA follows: TGTGCCAGCAGCCCTGTCGGACTGGAAAGGGGTCTTTTTTTAGGGGGTTTCTTT. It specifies CASSPVGLERGLFLGGFF.

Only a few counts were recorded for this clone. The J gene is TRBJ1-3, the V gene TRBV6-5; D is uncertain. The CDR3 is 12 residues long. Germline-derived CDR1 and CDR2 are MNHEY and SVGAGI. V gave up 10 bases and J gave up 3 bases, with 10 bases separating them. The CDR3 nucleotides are TGTGCCACCACGACGGATGGAAACACCATATATTTT. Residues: CATTTDGNTIYF.

DNA of the CDR3: TGTGCCTCAACTTCCCGTTCGGGGGCAAGCTCCTACAATGAGCAGTTCTTC. Protein product: CASTSRSGASSYNEQFF. The chain employs TRBV19 and TRBJ2-1; D assignment may be TRBD1 or TRBD2 (6 bases each). The CDR3 totals 17 residues. The V gene lost 11 bases and the J gene lost 0 bases, with 23 bases spanning the gap. Germline CDR1 is LNHDA and CDR2 is SQIVND (reference sequence).

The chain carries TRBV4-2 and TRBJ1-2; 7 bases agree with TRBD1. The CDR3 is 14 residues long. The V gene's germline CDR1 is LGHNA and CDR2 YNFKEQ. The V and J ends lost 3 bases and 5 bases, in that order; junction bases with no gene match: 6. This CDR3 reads CASSQDEDRYGYTF. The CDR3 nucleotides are TGTGCCAGCAGCCAGGACGAGGACAGGTATGGCTACACCTTC.

The CDR3, as DNA: TGCGCCAGCGAAACCGGGACAGCTTTTAACACCGGGGAGCTGTTTTTT. It translates to CASETGTAFNTGELFF. The rearrangement links TRBV5-1 to TRBJ2-2, with 7 bases identical to TRBD1. The J segment lost 2 bases and the V segment lost 7 bases, leaving 11 bases of the junction unmatched. The CDR3 extends over 16 amino acids. CDR1 and CDR2 (germline): SGHRS, YFSETQ.

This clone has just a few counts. The CDR3 nucleotides are TGTGCCAGCAGCGTTCGGGGAATCTACGAGCAGTACTTC. Translated: CASSVRGIYEQYF. The rearrangement joins TRBV9 to TRBJ2-7; tentatively, D is TRBD2 (5 bases). CDR1 SGDLS and CDR2 YYNGEE come from the germline V gene. The CDR3 consists of 13 residues. Trimming shortened V by 2 bases and J by 3 bases, and 9 bases separated the two germline ends.

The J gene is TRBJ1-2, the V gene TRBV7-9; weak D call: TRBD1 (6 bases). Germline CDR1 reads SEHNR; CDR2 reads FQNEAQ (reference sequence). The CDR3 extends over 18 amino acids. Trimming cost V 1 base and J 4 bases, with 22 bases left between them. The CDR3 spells CASSLGVDSMSPAYGYTF. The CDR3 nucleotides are TGTGCCAGCAGCTTAGGGGTGGACAGTATGTCCCCAGCCTATGGCTACACCTTC.